This TCR beta chain was sequenced during a study of T-cell reconstitution after alpha-beta-depleted transplantation in children listed by TCRdb under 2016. About the study as a whole: Using TCR repertoire profiling, the study quantitatively followed how T-cell immune reconstitution unfolded in children after TCRalphabeta/CD19-depleted allogeneic hematopoietic cell transplantation.

In its sample, this clonotype was seen a few times. The antigen it binds to is not known. No per-base quality is available; no much larger clone lies one base away. Library generation was performed with PCR. Sequencing was performed on an Illumina HiSeq 2500. TCR library preparation used molecular barcoding, with unique molecular identifiers applied to normalize quantification of the TCRbeta repertoire. The public sequencing data were trimmed at Q25 with fastp and processed into clonotypes with MiXCR by TCRdb, which kept only in-frame beta chains. For every CDR3 protein sequence, its rows merge into one entry that carries the most common genes and DNA. Across this sample there are around 96,000 distinct CDR3 sequences, with 9% to 15% seen only once. The ten most abundant clones make up 11% to 15% of the sample. Per the germline V gene, SGHTA is the CDR1 and FQGNSA is the CDR2. There are 13 amino acids in the CDR3, from cysteine to phenylalanine inclusive. This entry keeps only the CDR3 DNA: 39 bases, framed from base 1. V was cut back by 2 bases and J by 4 bases, leaving a gap of 8 bases between them.

This receptor was obtained from a human donor who donated a stem cell graft to a child with inherited bone marrow failure. This specimen consisted of PBMCs from the stem cell graft donor, obtained from the stem cell graft. The chain uses TRBV7-2 and TRBJ1-1; the D gene cannot be resolved reliably. The CDR3 protein: CASSLIGGTEAFF. The DNA is as follows: TGTGCCAGCAGCTTAATCGGTGGCACTGAAGCTTTCTTT.